Reported below is one T cell receptor beta chain. This entry is derived from a study of blood T cell repertoires in COVID-19. TCRdb keeps only in-frame clones here, not all; method: immunoSEQ multiplex PCR. The sample includes 250,000 to 300,000 clones, 80% to 90% of them seen just once. Participants came from about 24 US areas, aged about 18 to 89 years. The V gene's germline CDR1 is LGHNT and CDR2 FRNRAP. Trimming took 5 bases from V and 6 from J; bases not matched to a gene: 8. The CDR3 contains 14 residues. The sequence derives from a woman aged 45 to 65 who had been exposed to COVID-19. V is TRBV12-5 and J is TRBJ2-7; 9 nucleotides line up with TRBD1. Source material: PBMCs or T cells enriched from blood (not recorded which). The CDR3, as DNA: TGTGCTAGTGGTCCCGGGACAGGGTTGGGCGAGCAGTACTTC. As protein: CASGPGTGLGEQYF.